The entry below gives a single TCR beta chain sequence along with its context. The target antigen is unknown. Clones were sequenced by immunoSEQ multiplex PCR, and TCRdb holds only the in-frame ones, with some missing. The table records some 72,000 clones, roughly 82% of them present only once. V was pared by 4 bases and J by 4 bases, with 28 bases between. The CDR3 is made up of 19 amino acids. Germline V lookup: CDR1 SNHLY, CDR2 FYNNEI. This sample was taken from a study of radiation and T cells in renal cell carcinoma. Time point specified: blood 2 weeks post-SBRT. Sample treatment: 15 Gy SBRT to primary tumor, nephrectomy 4 weeks later. After SBRT, blood was collected at 2 and 4 weeks, plus baseline. Study-wide results and caveats: Baseline intratumoral clonotype presence is unknown without pretreatment biopsies. From baseline, blood top tumor clonotypes peaked at 2 weeks post-radiation.

This receptor was taken from a man between 60 and 75 years old with renal cell carcinoma. This chain uses TRBV2 with TRBJ1-2, with D perhaps TRBD1 (6 bases). The specimen comprised blood, sampled from a patient whose treatment included radiotherapy and nephrectomy. CDR3 region: CASSGSLVRVGRGAYGYTF. The CDR3, as DNA: TGTGCCAGCAGTGGATCGTTGGTGAGGGTAGGCAGGGGAGCCTATGGCTACACCTTC.